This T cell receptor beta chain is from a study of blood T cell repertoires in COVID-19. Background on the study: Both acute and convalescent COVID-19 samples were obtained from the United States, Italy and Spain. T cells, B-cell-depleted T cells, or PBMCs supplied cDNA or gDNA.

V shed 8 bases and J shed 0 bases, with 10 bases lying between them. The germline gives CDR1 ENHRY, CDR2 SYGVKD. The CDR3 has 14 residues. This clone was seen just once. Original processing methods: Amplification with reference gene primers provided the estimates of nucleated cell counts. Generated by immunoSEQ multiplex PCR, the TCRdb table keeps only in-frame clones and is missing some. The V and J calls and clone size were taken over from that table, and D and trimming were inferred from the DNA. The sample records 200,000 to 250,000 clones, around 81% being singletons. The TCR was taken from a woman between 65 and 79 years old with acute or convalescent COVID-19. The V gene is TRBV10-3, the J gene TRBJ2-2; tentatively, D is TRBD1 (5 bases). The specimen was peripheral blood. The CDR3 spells CAISKGTNTGELFF. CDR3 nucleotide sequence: TGTGCCATCTCCAAGGGGACGAACACCGGGGAGCTGTTTTTT.